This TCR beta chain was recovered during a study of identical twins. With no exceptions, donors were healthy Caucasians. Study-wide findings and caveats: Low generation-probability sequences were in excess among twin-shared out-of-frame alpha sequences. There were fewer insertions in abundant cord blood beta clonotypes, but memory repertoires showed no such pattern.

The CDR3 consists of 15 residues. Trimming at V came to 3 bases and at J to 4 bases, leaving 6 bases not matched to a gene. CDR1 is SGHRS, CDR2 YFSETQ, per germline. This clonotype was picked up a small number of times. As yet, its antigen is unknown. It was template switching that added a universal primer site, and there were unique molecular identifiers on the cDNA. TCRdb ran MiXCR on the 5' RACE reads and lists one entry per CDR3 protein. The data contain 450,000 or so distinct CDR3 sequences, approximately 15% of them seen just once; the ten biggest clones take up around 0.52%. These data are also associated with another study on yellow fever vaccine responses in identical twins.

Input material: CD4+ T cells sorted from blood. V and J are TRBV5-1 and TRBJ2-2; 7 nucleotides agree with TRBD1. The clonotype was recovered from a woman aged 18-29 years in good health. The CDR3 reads CASSSGTDLTGELFF. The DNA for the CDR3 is TGCGCCAGCAGCTCCGGGACAGACCTCACCGGGGAGCTGTTTTTT.